Presented here are 2 T cell receptor beta chains from one specimen sequenced in a study of T-cell memory formation after mild COVID-19 (dated by TCRdb to about 2021). Library generation was performed with 5' RACE. This sample was sequenced with an Illumina NovaSeq 6000. The public reads were reanalyzed by TCRdb: fastp trimming at Q25, MiXCR alignment, in-frame beta chains only. Entries are consolidated by CDR3 protein sequence, retaining the most common genes and DNA. For this sample there are approximately 60,000 distinct CDR3 sequences; over 7.5% appear just once. Clones ranked in the top ten supply roughly 1.2% of the sample. Sequenced input: PBMCs or a T cell subset sorted from them (not recorded which). The origin of the receptors is a man aged 18 to 29 who had mild COVID-19 (a few samples of this study predate the infection). The sample titles of this study are shuffled in the database, so cell type and time point are left out; the donor was told from shared clones.

In this sample, this clonotype turned up a few times. The V gene is TRBV29-1, the J gene TRBJ2-5; 8 bases are shared with TRBD2. Trimming at V came to 6 bases and at J to 5 bases, leaving 11 bases not matched to a gene. Germline values: CDR1 SQVTM, CDR2 ANQGSEA. The CDR3 length is 14 residues. The CDR3 loop reads CSVDGLAGGETQYF. The CDR3 nucleotides read TGCAGCGTCGATGGACTAGCTGGAGGGGAGACCCAGTACTTC.

The chain recombines TRBV5-1 with TRBJ2-5; 8 bases are shared with TRBD2. The CDR3 totals 16 residues. CDR1 is SGHRS and CDR2 is YFSETQ in the germline V gene. V was clipped by 2 bases and J by 1 base; unmatched bases: 7. CDR3 sequence (DNA): TGCGCCAGCAGCTTAAGAACAACTAGCGGCCAAGAGACCCAGTACTTC. This encodes CASSLRTTSGQETQYF.